These 12 T cell receptor beta chains originate from one sample sequenced in a study of hypomethylating agent response in myelodysplastic syndrome (dated by TCRdb to about 2021). Preparation of the library involved the immunoSEQ multiplex PCR assay. This immuneACCESS table, as held by TCRdb, lists in-frame sequences with V and J called but not all clones. Of the missing ones, under half trace to an unresolved V gene in checked studies; the others have no known cause. Across this sample there are approximately 6,600 clones, with roughly 80% seen only once. The ten largest clonotypes hold around a quarter of the sample. This sample comprised bone marrow, obtained before or after starting hypomethylating agent treatment for myelodysplastic syndrome (not recorded which). Source of these receptors: a human donor with myelodysplastic syndrome.

This clone was observed once. The chain couples TRBV6-1 to TRBJ1-1; D is possibly TRBD1 (5 bases). CDR3 length: 15 residues. Germline values: CDR1 MNHNS, CDR2 SASEGT. The V gene lost 3 bases and the J gene lost 0 bases, with 11 bases spanning the gap. CDR3 amino acids: CASSDRGPMNTEAFF. In DNA, the CDR3 is TGTGCCAGCAGTGATCGGGGCCCGATGAACACTGAAGCTTTCTTT.

V gene TRBV28 combines with J gene TRBJ2-7, with TRBD1 as a possible D gene (5 bases). V was trimmed by 5 bases and J by 6 bases, leaving 20 bases between them. CDR3 size: 15 residues. Per germline, CDR1 MDHEN and CDR2 SYDVKM. CDR3 coding DNA: TGTGCCAGCAGTCTACCTGGGGCGGCCCAAGGCGAGCAGTACTTC. This sequence encodes CASSLPGAAQGEQYF.

This clone was seen only a few times. This rearrangement joins TRBV2 to TRBJ2-7; 14 nucleotides line up with TRBD2. V gave up 6 bases and J gave up 3 bases; unmatched junction bases: 1. The CDR3 has 14 residues. Germline values: CDR1 SNHLY, CDR2 FYNNEI. CDR3 amino acids: CASRGLAGVYEQYF. CDR3 sequence (DNA): TGTGCCAGCAGGGGACTAGCGGGGGTCTACGAGCAGTACTTC.

The chain combines TRBV27 with TRBJ1-4; TRBD1 matches at 8 bases. CDR3 length equals 14 residues. Germline V CDR1 and CDR2: MNHEY, SMNVEV (reference sequence). V lost 5 bases to trimming and J lost 5 bases; unmatched junction nucleotides: 4. The CDR3, as DNA: TGTGCCAGCAGTCTCAGGACAGGGAATGAAAAACTGTTTTTT. Translating gives CASSLRTGNEKLFF.

The chain links TRBV12-5 to TRBJ2-5, with D tentatively TRBD2 (5 bases). Gene TRBJ2-7 matches the end of the DNA better, so the J call may be wrong. From germline, CDR1 is LGHNT and CDR2 FRNRAP. The CDR3 length is 14 residues. In DNA form, the CDR3 reads TGTGCTACCGCCGGAGAGGGCAGTCCCTACGAGCAGTACTTC. It translates to CATAGEGSPYEQYF.

This rearrangement joins TRBV29-1 to TRBJ2-1; D uncertain. Germline-derived CDR1 and CDR2 are SQVTM and ANQGSEA. V was pared by 4 bases and J by 7 bases, with 8 bases between. The CDR3 covers 11 residues. The CDR3 protein is CSVGYSNEQFF. CDR3 DNA sequence: TGCAGCGTTGGCTACAGTAATGAGCAGTTCTTC.

This clone was counted between two and nine times. This chain connects TRBV5-1 to TRBJ1-1; D perhaps matches TRBD1 (6 bases). V was clipped by 5 bases and J by 3 bases, with 8 bases between them. CDR3 length equals 12 residues. Germline CDR1 reads SGHRS; CDR2 reads YFSETQ. CDR3 residues: CASRQGYTEAFF. CDR3 nucleotide sequence: TGCGCCAGCAGACAGGGTTACACTGAAGCTTTCTTT.

The chain couples TRBV27 to TRBJ2-1, with 11 bases lining up with TRBD2. Trimming at V came to 3 bases and at J to 6 bases, leaving 4 bases not matched to a gene. The CDR3 is 15 amino acids. The germline gives CDR1 MNHEY, CDR2 SMNVEV (reference sequence). DNA of the CDR3: TGTGCCAGCAGTTTTTTACTAGCGGGGGTCAATGAGCAGTTCTTC. Amino acid sequence: CASSFLLAGVNEQFF.

CDR3 loop: CASSVATTGQQETQYF. CDR3 DNA: TGTGCCAGCAGCGTAGCTACGACCGGGCAACAAGAGACCCAGTACTTC. The chain recombines TRBV9 with TRBJ2-5; D not certain. The CDR3 extends over 16 amino acids. The V gene's germline CDR1 is SGDLS and CDR2 YYNGEE. The V end was cut by 0 bases, the J end by 2 bases, with 14 bases between.

The chain joins TRBV6-5 to TRBJ2-7, with TRBD1 as a possible D gene (5 bases). Germline CDR1 is MNHEY and CDR2 is SVGAGI. The germline V and J ends were trimmed by 7 bases and 4 bases, with 14 bases remaining between them. CDR3 length equals 13 residues. Here the CDR3 reads CASTSPRVYEQYF. In DNA form, the CDR3 reads TGTGCCAGCACCTCCCCCAGGGTATACGAGCAGTACTTC.

This rearrangement joins TRBV18 to TRBJ2-1; 13 bases are a match to TRBD2. V dropped 4 bases and J dropped 5; count of bases not matched to a gene: 8. Germline assignment: CDR1 KGHSH and CDR2 LQKENI. The CDR3 covers 17 residues. DNA for the CDR3: TGTGCCAGCTCACTCTTTCCGACTAGCGGGGGGAACAATGAGCAGTTCTTC. This translates into CASSLFPTSGGNNEQFF.

V usage is TRBV10-3 and J usage is TRBJ2-7; TRBD2 agrees at 7 bases. V was clipped by 7 bases and J by 4 bases; unmatched bases: 4. The CDR3 length is 12 residues. Germline V lookup: CDR1 ENHRY, CDR2 SYGVKD. The CDR3 sequence is CAIMRETYEQYF. CDR3 sequence (DNA): TGTGCCATCATGCGGGAGACATACGAGCAGTACTTC.